A selection of T cell receptor beta chains follows, all from one sample in a study of graft-versus-host responses after intestinal transplantation. Sequenced by immunoSEQ multiplex PCR; TCRdb stores in-frame clones only, minus some. The repertoire holds 3,700 or so clones, around a fifth seen once, with 5.5% in the top ten. The sequencing here drew on alloreactive CD4+ T cells from a mixed lymphocyte reaction culture, taken before transplantation. The receptors come from a human patient who was an organ donor for intestinal transplantation. Each CDR3 is given with its conserved first and last residue. Clone size is not always given. Where it is, it says once, few, many or a class for expanded clones.

clone size: .
J gene: TRBJ2-5
V gene: TRBV7-7
CDR3 protein: CASSFTAAGKETQYF

clone size: few
J gene: TRBJ1-4
V gene: TRBV15
CDR3 protein: CATSSLRDEKLFF

clone size: few
J gene: TRBJ1-1
V gene: TRBV5-4
CDR3 protein: CASSKSFMNTEAFF

clone size: .
J gene: TRBJ1-4
V gene: TRBV5-6
CDR3 protein: CASSPGTGGIYNEKLFF

clone size: .
J gene: TRBJ2-1
V gene: TRBV7-2
CDR3 protein: CASSLEGTRLDEQFF

clone size: medium-sized
J gene: TRBJ1-2
V gene: TRBV19
CDR3 protein: CASSTNRVPNYGYTF

clone size: medium-sized
J gene: TRBJ1-2
V gene: TRBV14
CDR3 protein: CASSQDGTGSFGYTF

clone size: few
J gene: TRBJ2-2
V gene: TRBV6-5
CDR3 protein: CASSRQGANTGELFF

clone size: large
J gene: TRBJ1-1
V gene: TRBV29-1
CDR3 protein: CSVAWTYRTEAFF

clone size: .
J gene: TRBJ1-5
V gene: TRBV7-2
CDR3 protein: CASSRGGNQPQHF

clone size: .
J gene: TRBJ1-2
V gene: TRBV28
CDR3 protein: CASSFGSGRYGYTF

clone size: few
J gene: TRBJ1-2
V gene: TRBV30
CDR3 protein: CAWSSFSGGEGYTF

clone size: .
J gene: TRBJ1-4
V gene: TRBV4-3
CDR3 protein: CASSQAGGTEKLFF

clone size: .
J gene: TRBJ2-3
V gene: TRBV6-5
CDR3 protein: CASSYSGRTDTQYF

clone size: medium-sized
J gene: TRBJ1-1
V gene: TRBV9
CDR3 protein: CASSVQGTNTEAFF

clone size: medium-sized
J gene: TRBJ1-2
V gene: TRBV6-4
CDR3 protein: CASSDHRGGYTF

clone size: .
J gene: TRBJ1-1
V gene: TRBV7-6
CDR3 protein: CASSFRGSTEAFF

clone size: .
J gene: TRBJ1-2
V gene: TRBV9
CDR3 protein: CASSVGQGDYGYTF

clone size: .
J gene: TRBJ1-5
V gene: TRBV11-2
CDR3 protein: CASSLDRVTQPQHF

clone size: .
J gene: TRBJ2-2
V gene: TRBV6-5
CDR3 protein: CASSSTPGSTGELFF

clone size: few
J gene: TRBJ1-5
V gene: TRBV6-1
CDR3 protein: CASSYQYSNQPQHF

clone size: .
J gene: TRBJ1-1
V gene: TRBV5-1
CDR3 protein: CASSLTGPNTEAFF

clone size: .
J gene: TRBJ1-4
V gene: TRBV18
CDR3 protein: CASSPRTATNEKLFF

clone size: medium-sized
J gene: TRBJ2-3
V gene: TRBV7-9
CDR3 protein: CASSLLTGASTDTQYF

clone size: few
J gene: TRBJ1-2
V gene: TRBV7-9
CDR3 protein: CASSPQTSYYGYTF

clone size: medium-sized
J gene: TRBJ1-2
V gene: TRBV28
CDR3 protein: CASNRVNYGYTF

clone size: once
J gene: TRBJ2-5
V gene: TRBV7-7
CDR3 protein: CASSLEGRARETQYF

clone size: few
J gene: TRBJ2-2
V gene: TRBV28
CDR3 protein: CASKESNTGELFF

clone size: medium-sized
J gene: TRBJ2-6
V gene: TRBV28
CDR3 protein: CASKSPGQGISGANVLTF